This T cell receptor (beta chain) was retrieved from a study of blood T cell repertoires in COVID-19. In the study overall: The study drew acute and convalescent COVID-19 samples from the United States, Italy and Spain. The analysed material was cDNA or gDNA that came from T cells, B-cell-depleted T cells, or PBMCs.

Sequencing was performed with immunoSEQ multiplex PCR; in TCRdb, only in-frame clones are kept and a portion is missing. The table records tens of thousands of clones, roughly nine tenths of them present only once. One Seattle source followed patients from active infection through their disease course. CDR3 length: 14 amino acids. Trimming removed 2 bases at V and 0 bases at J, with 6 bases between. Sequenced sample: peripheral blood. The gene calls are TRBV5-3 and TRBJ1-5; no definite D call. TRBV5-3 is recorded as an ORF, its role being uncertain. The TCR was taken from a man in his forties or fifties with COVID-19, enrolled during active disease. The CDR3 DNA reads as TGTGCCAGAAGCTTTGCCTATAGCAATCAGCCCCAGCATTTT. This codes for CARSFAYSNQPQHF.